A selection of T cell receptor beta chains follows, all from one sample in a study of cytomegalovirus exposure and HLA in healthy donors. The protocol was immunoSEQ multiplex PCR, while the TCRdb copy is restricted to in-frame clones and leaves out a portion. This table holds tens of thousands of clones. Sequencing was done on a sample of PBMCs. The source is a female donor in good health and CMV-seronegative. Each CDR3 is given with its conserved first and last residue. The D gene is left open where the match is weak.

D	V	J	DNA	CDR3
-	TRBV9	TRBJ1-5	TGTGCCAGCAGCGTGGGGGACACCCATGACGACCAGCCCCAGCATTTT	CASSVGDTHDDQPQHF
-	TRBV29-1	TRBJ1-2	TGCAGCGTGGGGGTCAGGGGAACGTACGGCTACACCTTC	CSVGVRGTYGYTF
-	TRBV15	TRBJ1-2	TGTGCCACCAGCAGCTTTTCCGACAGTAACTATGGCTACACCTTC	CATSSFSDSNYGYTF
-	TRBV7-2	TRBJ1-1	TGTGCCAGCAGCCCCGACTGGGGAGGAACTGAAGCTTTCTTT	CASSPDWGGTEAFF
TRBD2	TRBV10-3	TRBJ2-7	TGTGCCATCAGTGGGCAAAGGGGAGGGTTCGCCTACGAGCAGTACTTC	CAISGQRGGFAYEQYF
TRBD2	TRBV28	TRBJ2-5	TGTGCCAGCAGACTCGGGGGGGGGAGCGGTAGGACCCAAGAGACCCAGTACTTC	CASRLGGGSGRTQETQYF
TRBD2	TRBV4-1	TRBJ2-7	TGCGCCAGCAGCCAACCCAAACTAGCGGGACACAAGGACGAGCAGTACTTC	CASSQPKLAGHKDEQYF
TRBD1	TRBV6-5	TRBJ2-2	TGTGCCATCGGGCAGGGGGCAAACACCGGGGAGCTGTTTTTT	CAIGQGANTGELFF
TRBD1	TRBV6-6	TRBJ1-2	TGTGCCAGCAGGACAGGGAACTATGGCTACACCTTC	CASRTGNYGYTF
-	TRBV6-5	TRBJ2-7	TGTGCCAGCAGTCTTACCGGGACTCGGGACGGGGAGCAGTACTTC	CASSLTGTRDGEQYF
-	TRBV6-5	TRBJ2-5	TGTGCCAGCAGTTATGTGCACAGAGAGACCCAGTACTTC	CASSYVHRETQYF
TRBD2	TRBV6-5	TRBJ2-5	TGTGCCAGCAGTTACCCCGGGGGGGAGACCCAGTACTTC	CASSYPGGETQYF
TRBD2	TRBV9	TRBJ2-5	TGTGCCAGCAGCGTAGGGAATAGCGGGGGGGAGACCCAGTACTTC	CASSVGNSGGETQYF
-	TRBV5-1	TRBJ1-2	TGCGCCAGCAGCTACGGGACAAACTATGGCTACACCTTC	CASSYGTNYGYTF
TRBD1	TRBV5-1	TRBJ2-3	TGCGCCAGCAGCTTGGGGGGCAGGGGGCGCGAAGATACGCAGTATTTT	CASSLGGRGREDTQYF
TRBD1	TRBV2	TRBJ1-1	TGTGCCAGCAGTACAGGGGGAGAAGCTTTCTTT	CASSTGGEAFF
-	TRBV5-6	TRBJ1-5	TGTGCCAGCAGCCCGGGACTTACAGATCAGCCCCAGCATTTT	CASSPGLTDQPQHF
-	TRBV19	TRBJ2-1	TGTGCCAGTAGTCCAGTCCCAATTAACAATGAGCAGTTCTTC	CASSPVPINNEQFF
TRBD2	TRBV4-1	TRBJ2-7	TGCGCCAGCAGCCAAGATTTGGGAGCGGGGGCCTACGAGCAGTACTTC	CASSQDLGAGAYEQYF
TRBD2	TRBV7-7	TRBJ2-5	TGTGCTAGCAGCTCACTAGCGGGGGGGCAAGAGACCCAGTACTTC	CASSSLAGGQETQYF
-	TRBV5-1	TRBJ1-2	TGCGCCAGCAGCCTCCGGGAAGCTAACTATGGCTACACCTTC	CASSLREANYGYTF
TRBD2	TRBV6-5	TRBJ2-7	TGTGCCAGCATTCAAGCGGGGCTCCTCTACGAGCAGTACTTC	CASIQAGLLYEQYF
TRBD1	TRBV6-5	TRBJ1-4	TGTGCCAGCAGTTACTCGGGACAGGGAGACGAAAAACTGTTTTTT	CASSYSGQGDEKLFF
-	TRBV30	TRBJ2-5	TGTGCCTGGGGGGGAACAGGGAGCCTGGTAGAGACCCAGTACTTC	CAWGGTGSLVETQYF
TRBD1	TRBV9	TRBJ1-4	TGTGCCAGCAGCGCGATACCGACAGGGAAAGGAGAAAAACTGTTTTTT	CASSAIPTGKGEKLFF
TRBD2	TRBV4-2	TRBJ2-3	TGTGCCAGCAGCCCCCAGGCGCGGGGGGGCCGCACAGATACGCAGTATTTT	CASSPQARGGRTDTQYF
-	TRBV6-1	TRBJ2-7	TGTGCCAGCAGTGACGTGGGGCTGGACCGGCGGGGGCCAACCTACGAGCAGTACTTC	CASSDVGLDRRGPTYEQYF
TRBD2	TRBV4-2	TRBJ2-3	TGTGCCAGCAGCCCGCGGGGTAGCGGGGAGCTAGATACGCAGTATTTT	CASSPRGSGELDTQYF
-	TRBV19	TRBJ2-4	TGTGCCAGTAGTATAGGCACAGGGAATATAGCCAAAAACATTCAGTACTTC	CASSIGTGNIAKNIQYF
TRBD2	TRBV4-2	TRBJ2-1	TGTGCCAGCAGCCAAGATGGGACTAGCGGGGGCAATGAGCAGTTCTTC	CASSQDGTSGGNEQFF
TRBD2	TRBV5-1	TRBJ2-7	TGCGCCAGCAGCCCAGTAGCGGGGGGTTCCTACGAGCAGTACTTC	CASSPVAGGSYEQYF
TRBD2	TRBV7-8	TRBJ2-1	TGTGCCAGCAGCCCCTACGGAGCGGGAGGGCAAAATGAGCAGTTCTTC	CASSPYGAGGQNEQFF
-	TRBV19	TRBJ1-1	TGTGCCAGTAGTATAGCCAACGGGATGAACACTGAAGCTTTCTTT	CASSIANGMNTEAFF
-	TRBV28	TRBJ1-2	TGTGCCAGCAGTTTCTTGTCGTATGGCTACACCTTC	CASSFLSYGYTF
-	TRBV4-2	TRBJ1-4	TGTGCCAGCAGCCAAGCCACGGGGAATGCTAATGAAAAACTGTTTTTT	CASSQATGNANEKLFF